This T cell receptor beta chain came from a study of CD8+CD57+ T cells in acquired aplastic anemia. V shed 2 bases, J shed 5 bases, and the junction held 11 bases outside the gene matches. Germline values: CDR1 DFQATT, CDR2 SNEGSKA (reference sequence). The CDR3 consists of 15 residues. Notes on the study in general: The same twenty-nine CD8+ CDR3 sequences occurred in patients and in controls.

As regards this clonotype: Its antigen is not identified.

Investigators profiled TCR beta VDJ and CDR3 from genomic DNA template. TCRdb ran MiXCR on the reads and lists one entry per CDR3 protein. The table includes tens of thousands of distinct CDR3 sequences, 76% detected once. This chain links TRBV20-1 with TRBJ2-7; 8 bases align to TRBD2. The sample consisted of sorted CD4+, CD8+, or CD8+CD57+ T cells (not recorded which) from PBMCs. This TCR came from a human donor in good health, serving as a control. The CDR3 reads CSARSRGGLYDEQYF. The CDR3 region has the DNA TGCAGTGCTAGATCACGGGGGGGCCTCTATGACGAGCAGTACTTC.